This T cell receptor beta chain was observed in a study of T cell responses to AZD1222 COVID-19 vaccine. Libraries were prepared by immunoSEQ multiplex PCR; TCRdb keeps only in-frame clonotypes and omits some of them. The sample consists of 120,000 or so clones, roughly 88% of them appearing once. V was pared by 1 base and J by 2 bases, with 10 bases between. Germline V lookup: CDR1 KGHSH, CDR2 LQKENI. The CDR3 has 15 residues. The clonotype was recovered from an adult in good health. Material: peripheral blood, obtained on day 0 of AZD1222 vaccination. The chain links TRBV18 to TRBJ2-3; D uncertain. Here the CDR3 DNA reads TGTGCCAGCTCACCACGGCCGGACCCCACAGATACGCAGTATTTT. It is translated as CASSPRPDPTDTQYF.